This T cell receptor (beta chain) came from a study of liver allograft versus peripheral blood T cells. Study summary: Intrahepatic T cell receptor repertoires from transplanted livers were compared against repertoires in recipients' peripheral blood.

CDR1 MDHEN and CDR2 SYDVKM come from the germline V gene. The CDR3 extends over 16 amino acids. The V and J ends lost 2 bases and 5 bases respectively, with 18 bases between them. Findings and limits, study-wide: It was reported that the T cell receptor repertoires found inside liver allografts differed from those that were detected in peripheral blood.

Using its own MiXCR run on the reads, TCRdb lists one record per CDR3 protein. Among over 10,000 distinct CDR3 sequences, 25% to 35% were seen once, and the ten largest hold 2% to 2.5%. This clonotype was seen only a few times. Its antigen is unidentified. This chain joins TRBV28 and TRBJ2-5; tentative D call: TRBD1 (5 bases). This receptor was taken from a human patient who had a liver transplant. Some T cells may trace back to the graft donor. Here the CDR3 DNA reads TGTGCCAGCAGTTTAGGACGCAGGGTGGTAGGGGAGACCCAGTACTTC. Translation: CASSLGRRVVGETQYF.